This T cell receptor beta chain was retrieved from a study of cytomegalovirus exposure and HLA in healthy donors. Findings and limits, study-wide: There were some public TCRs occurring in many donors, but most TCR sequences were rare.

On this clone: Its specificity is unknown.

V shed 0 bases and J shed 6 bases, with 13 bases lying between them. This CDR3 is built from 14 residues. CDR1 SGDLS and CDR2 YYNGEE come from the germline V gene. Primers for the PCR totalled 60 Vbeta and 13 Jbeta. TCRdb keeps only in-frame clones here, not all; method: immunoSEQ multiplex PCR. The data hold some 150,000 clones, with 79% observed a single time. The source material was PBMCs. This chain connects TRBV9 to TRBJ2-7; no reliable D call. This clonotype was sampled from a man between 45 and 60 years old in good health and CMV-seropositive. CDR3 in DNA: TGTGCCAGCAGCGTAGCTATCGATGGGCGCGAGCAGTACTTC. Encoded protein: CASSVAIDGREQYF.